The 29 T cell receptor beta chains below were found in one sample sequenced in a study of blood T cell repertoires in COVID-19. TCRdb keeps only in-frame clones here, not all; method: immunoSEQ multiplex PCR. The sample includes some 42,000 clones, roughly nine tenths of them seen just once. Sequencing was done on a sample of peripheral blood. Receptors were obtained from a man aged 45-60 years with active COVID-19.

This clone was found a few times. Other DNA sequences within the sample encode an identical CDR3. The J gene is TRBJ2-7, the V gene TRBV28; 8 nucleotides line up with TRBD1. V lost 6 bases to trimming and J lost 0 bases; unmatched junction nucleotides: 7. Germline lookup yields CDR1 MDHEN and CDR2 SYDVKM. This CDR3 comprises 15 residues. CDR3 loop: CASRLDRASSYEQYF. The DNA for the CDR3 is TGTGCCAGCAGGTTGGACAGGGCTAGCTCCTACGAGCAGTACTTC.

The table lists this clone with a count of one. The chain recombines TRBV6-2 or TRBV6-3 with TRBJ1-2, with 7 nucleotides matching TRBD1. CDR1 is MNHEY and CDR2 is SVGEGT in the germline V gene. The trim removed 2 bases at V and 5 bases at J, leaving 5 bases unmatched. This CDR3 has 14 amino acids. In DNA, the CDR3 is TGTGCCAGCAGTTACGAGGGGGCAGGGTATGGCTACACCTTC. It encodes CASSYEGAGYGYTF.

This chain uses TRBV7-3 with TRBJ2-3; D might be TRBD2 (6 bases). The CDR3 consists of 13 residues. Trimming left V 2 bases short and J 6 bases short, with 9 bases between. Germline V gene data show CDR1 as SGHTA and CDR2 as FQGTGA. The CDR3 here is CASSLPGGDTQYF. CDR3 sequence (DNA): TGTGCCAGCAGCTTACCCGGAGGGGATACGCAGTATTTT.

The chain has TRBV28 and TRBJ2-1, with a possible D match to TRBD2 (6 bases). The CDR3 has 18 residues. The germline CDR1 and CDR2 sequences are MDHEN and SYDVKM. V lost 3 bases, J lost 6 bases, and 24 bases lay in between. The CDR3 DNA is TGTGCCAGCAGTTTTCCCCCCCCGGGAGAGGGCGTGGGCAATGAGCAGTTCTTC. Translated: CASSFPPPGEGVGNEQFF.

Only one count was recorded for this clone. The chain carries TRBV18 and TRBJ2-1, with D tentatively TRBD1 (5 bases). Germline CDR1 reads KGHSH; CDR2 reads LQKENI. V was cut by 3 bases and J by 7 bases, with 19 bases left in between. The CDR3 loop spans 16 amino acids. CDR3 in amino acids: CASSPTDIPPRNEQFF. DNA for the CDR3: TGTGCCAGCTCACCGACAGATATCCCACCGCGGAATGAGCAGTTCTTC.

The CDR3 sequence is CASSLGHRERNEQFF. The CDR3 bases are TGCGCCAGCAGCTTAGGGCATCGGGAGAGGAATGAGCAGTTCTTC. The J gene is TRBJ2-1, the V gene TRBV5-1; perhaps TRBD2 as D (6 bases). The CDR3 has 15 residues. V lost 2 bases to trimming and J lost 7 bases, with 16 bases between them. Looked up from germline, CDR1 is SGHRS and CDR2 is YFSETQ.

The rearrangement joins TRBV7-2 to TRBJ2-1; TRBD2 aligns across 9 bases. The CDR3 runs to 15 residues. Trimming at V came to 0 bases and at J to 4 bases, leaving 1 base not matched to a gene. CDR1 and CDR2 from the germline V gene are SGHTA and FQGNSA. The CDR3 DNA follows: TGTGCCAGCAGCTTAGCAGCGGGAGGATACAATGAGCAGTTCTTC. Translating gives CASSLAAGGYNEQFF.

This chain links TRBV28 with TRBJ2-2; D may be TRBD1 (5 bases). Trimming removed 2 bases from V and 4 bases from J, with 20 bases in between. This CDR3 is 18 amino acids long. Germline CDR1 and CDR2: MDHEN and SYDVKM. CDR3 coding DNA: TGTGCCAGCAGTTTAGGCTCTATCCGACAGAAGGGCACCGGGGAGCTGTTTTTT. Translated: CASSLGSIRQKGTGELFF.

This chain uses TRBV15 with TRBJ2-7, with TRBD2 identical over 9 bases. The CDR3 spans 20 residues. Germline CDR1 and CDR2: LNHNV and YYDKDF (reference sequence). V trimming: 1 base; J trimming: 0 bases; junction bases outside the gene matches: 16. The CDR3 protein is CATSRGASGNLGAASYEQYF. DNA of the CDR3: TGTGCCACCAGCAGAGGGGCTAGCGGGAATCTCGGAGCGGCCTCCTACGAGCAGTACTTC.

This clone has just one count. V usage is TRBV28 and J usage is TRBJ2-7; 8 bases map to TRBD1. Germline loops: CDR1 MDHEN, CDR2 SYDVKM. Losses at the gene ends were 8 bases for V and 6 bases for J; bases not matched to a gene: 12. The CDR3 runs 14 residues. The CDR3 nucleotides are TGTGCCAGCGGGCGGACAGGGAACCCCCTCGAGCAGTACTTC. This sequence encodes CASGRTGNPLEQYF.

This chain connects TRBV6-5 to TRBJ1-5, with D perhaps TRBD1 (5 bases). V lost 6 bases and J lost 5, with 14 bases in between. The CDR3 contains 14 residues. CDR1 is MNHEY and CDR2 is SVGAGI in the germline V gene. The CDR3 DNA reads as TGTGCCAGCAGGGGAAGTGGGGGGGATCAGCCCCAGCATTTT. Residues: CASRGSGGDQPQHF.

J is TRBJ1-1 and V is TRBV9, with 11 nucleotides matching TRBD1. Germline CDR1 SGDLS, CDR2 YYNGEE. The CDR3 is made up of 18 amino acids. The J segment lost 1 base and the V segment lost 3 bases, leaving 11 bases of the junction unmatched. The CDR3 reads CASSASGTGGRENTEAFF. CDR3 DNA: TGTGCCAGCAGCGCCTCCGGGACAGGGGGTAGAGAGAACACTGAAGCTTTCTTT.

V is TRBV19 and J is TRBJ1-2; 11 bases are shared with TRBD1. The V and J ends lost 4 bases and 8 bases, in that order; junction bases with no gene match: 15. Germline assignment: CDR1 LNHDA and CDR2 SQIVND (reference sequence). The CDR3 extends over 17 amino acids. In DNA form, the CDR3 reads TGTGCCAGTAGTAGGATCGACGGGACAGGGGGAGCGAGAGGCTACACCTTC. Protein sequence: CASSRIDGTGGARGYTF.

This chain connects TRBV6-5 to TRBJ1-2, with 10 bases identical to TRBD1. Trimming removed 7 bases from V and 7 bases from J; junction bases left unmatched: 6. Germline V lookup: CDR1 MNHEY, CDR2 SVGAGI. The CDR3 covers 13 residues. In DNA, the CDR3 is TGTGCCAGCATCAGGACAGGGGGAGGTGGCTACACCTTC. Translating gives CASIRTGGGGYTF.

This sequence joins TRBV7-3 and TRBJ2-1; TRBD2 matches 7 bases. Germline CDR1 reads SGHTA; CDR2 reads FQGTGA. CDR3 length: 14 residues. V shed 0 bases and J 5 bases; nucleotides not matched to a gene: 1. This chain's CDR3 is CASSLTSGHNEQFF. The DNA for the CDR3 is TGTGCCAGCAGCTTAACTAGCGGGCACAATGAGCAGTTCTTC.

This chain connects TRBV24-1 to TRBJ2-1; possible D gene TRBD2, 5 bases. CDR3 length: 15 amino acids. Trimming removed 1 base at V and 2 bases at J, with 8 bases between. Germline V gene data show CDR1 as KGHDR and CDR2 as SFDVKD. As DNA, the CDR3 is TGTGCCACCAGTGATTTCAGCGGAGCCTACAATGAGCAGTTCTTC. It specifies CATSDFSGAYNEQFF.

Only a few counts were recorded for this clone. This sequence joins TRBV3-1 (or the pseudogene TRBV3-2) and TRBJ2-7; TRBD2 is a possible D gene (6 bases). This CDR3 is 12 amino acids long. The germline gives CDR1 LGHDT, CDR2 YNNKEL (reference sequence). V lost 2 bases, J lost 6 bases, and 8 bases lay in between. This CDR3 reads CASSQSSGEQYF. The DNA for the CDR3 is TGTGCCAGCAGCCAAAGTAGCGGCGAGCAGTACTTC.

This sequence joins TRBV3-1 (or the pseudogene TRBV3-2) and TRBJ2-1; tentative D call: TRBD2 (6 bases). The CDR3 loop spans 13 amino acids. Germline V gene data show CDR1 as LGHDT and CDR2 as YNNKEL (reference sequence). V lost 4 bases and J 9 bases, leaving 13 bases between the germline ends. The CDR3, as DNA: TGTGCCAGCAGCCGAACGCCGGGACTTGAGCAGTTCTTC. Amino acid sequence: CASSRTPGLEQFF.

The chain joins TRBV11-3 to TRBJ2-5; 7 positions agree with TRBD2. This CDR3 is 15 amino acids long. The V and J ends lost 5 bases and 1 base, in that order; junction bases with no gene match: 7. Germline assignment: CDR1 SGHNT and CDR2 YENEEA. This CDR3 is CASSPGGGLQETQYF. The CDR3 bases are TGTGCCAGCAGCCCCGGCGGGGGTCTCCAAGAGACCCAGTACTTC.

This sequence joins TRBV6-2 or TRBV6-3 and TRBJ2-7, with TRBD1 matching 7 bases. Unmatched junction bases numbered 10, after V lost 6 bases and J lost 5 bases. The CDR3 runs 14 residues. Germline V gene sequence: CDR1 MNHEY, CDR2 SVGEGT. CDR3 bases: TGTGCCAGCAGCCCCGACAGGGATGGGGACGAGCAGTACTTC. Protein product: CASSPDRDGDEQYF.

The gene calls are TRBV4-1 and TRBJ2-1, with D hard to call. CDR3 size: 16 residues. CDR1 and CDR2 from the germline V gene are MGHRA and YSYEKL. V was trimmed by 0 bases and J by 7 bases, leaving 16 bases between them. CDR3 region: CASSQENSGPKNEQFF. The CDR3 DNA reads as TGCGCCAGCAGCCAAGAAAACAGTGGTCCTAAAAATGAGCAGTTCTTC.

This CDR3 is CASSFSVPYNSPLHF. Here the CDR3 DNA reads TGTGCCAGCAGTTTCTCAGTCCCCTATAATTCACCCCTCCACTTT. The chain couples TRBV27 to TRBJ1-6; D unclear. Germline loops: CDR1 MNHEY, CDR2 SMNVEV (reference sequence). Deletions cut 3 bases from V and 2 bases from J, with 8 bases between. The CDR3 runs 15 residues.

The V and J genes are TRBV7-8 and TRBJ2-1; 9 bases agree with TRBD2. The CDR3 consists of 17 residues. CDR1 is SGHVS, CDR2 FQNEAQ, per germline. The ends lost 0 bases at V and 0 bases at J; junction bases unmatched: 3. The chain's CDR3 is CASSLASSGISYNEQFF. CDR3 in DNA: TGTGCCAGCAGCTTAGCCTCTAGCGGGATCTCCTACAATGAGCAGTTCTTC.

The chain recombines TRBV27 with TRBJ2-7, with 15 bases identical to TRBD2. Germline assignment: CDR1 MNHEY and CDR2 SMNVEV (reference sequence). The CDR3 spans 19 residues. The J segment lost 1 base and the V segment lost 5 bases, leaving 12 bases of the junction unmatched. The CDR3 bases are TGTGCCAGCAGTCATGCTGTAGGGGGACTAGCGGGGGGTTCCTACGAGCAGTACTTC. Amino acid sequence: CASSHAVGGLAGGSYEQYF.

This chain links TRBV29-1 with TRBJ2-2, with TRBD2 identical over 11 bases. The germline V gene encodes CDR1 SQVTM and CDR2 ANQGSEA. J was trimmed by 2 bases and V by 6 bases; bases with no gene match: 5. The CDR3 extends over 15 amino acids. The CDR3 sequence: CSVKGTSGNTGELFF. DNA for the CDR3: TGCAGCGTCAAAGGGACTAGCGGAAACACCGGGGAGCTGTTTTTT.

The V and J genes are TRBV19 and TRBJ2-7; maybe TRBD2 (6 bases). Germline loops: CDR1 LNHDA, CDR2 SQIVND (reference sequence). Trimming stripped 4 bases from V and 0 bases from J, with 10 bases between. This CDR3 comprises 14 residues. The CDR3 sequence is CASSRASVSYEQYF. The CDR3 DNA reads TGTGCCAGTAGTAGGGCTAGCGTCTCCTACGAGCAGTACTTC.

The genes are TRBV14 and TRBJ1-2, with 9 bases identical to TRBD1. In germline, CDR1 is SGHDN, CDR2 FVKESK. V lost 0 bases and J lost 3; bases outside the gene matches: 11. The CDR3 runs 18 residues. The DNA for the CDR3 is TGTGCCAGCAGCCAAGATTCCGGGACAGGGAAGATTTACTATGGCTACACCTTC. This sequence encodes CASSQDSGTGKIYYGYTF.

The CDR3: CASSVQGVGESTGELFF. CDR3 in DNA: TGCGCCAGCAGCGTCCAGGGCGTCGGCGAGAGCACCGGGGAGCTGTTTTTT. The rearrangement links TRBV5-1 to TRBJ2-2; tentatively, D is TRBD1 (5 bases). With 4 bases removed from V and 4 bases from J, the gap between germline ends came to 20 bases. This CDR3 spans 17 amino acids. CDR1 is SGHRS and CDR2 is YFSETQ in the germline V gene. Full variable domain (rest looked up from reference TRBV5-1 and TRBJ2-2): KAGVTQTPRYLIKTRGQQVTLSCSPISGHRSVSWYQQTPGQGLQFLFEYFSETQRNKGNFPGRFSGRQFSNSRSEMNVSTLELGDSALYLCASSVQGVGESTGELFFGEGSRLTVL.

J is TRBJ2-6 and V is TRBV18, with TRBD1 as a possible D gene (6 bases). V gave up 2 bases and J gave up 0 bases, with 8 bases separating them. Germline loops: CDR1 KGHSH, CDR2 LQKENI. The CDR3 runs to 16 residues. CDR3 coding DNA: TGTGCCAGCTCACCAGGGACAAACTCTGGGGCCAACGTCCTGACTTTC. As protein: CASSPGTNSGANVLTF. The whole variable domain, remainder taken from reference TRBV18 and TRBJ2-6, is NAGVMQNPRHLVRRRGQEARLRCSPMKGHSHVYWYRQLPEEGLKFMVYLQKENIIDESGMPKERFSAEFPKEGPSILRIQQVVRGDSAAYFCASSPGTNSGANVLTFGAGSRLTVL.